A selection of T cell receptor beta chains follows, all from one sample in a study of blood T cells in healthy people across ages. Each CDR3 protein gets one entry after TCRdb re-called the 5' RACE reads with MiXCR. There are about 1.4 million distinct CDR3 sequences in the sample; roughly 64% occur only once, and 6.5% to 8.5% lies in the top ten. The material sequenced was blood. Every receptor here comes from a man aged 18 to 35 in good health. The CDR3 runs from the conserved cysteine through the conserved F or W. D genes are given only for firm matches. Clone size is shown for a subset of rows, as once, few, many or a class of expanded clone.

d_call: .; v_call: TRBV5-6; clone_size: .; j_call: TRBJ2-1; cdr3_nt: TGTGCCAGCAGCTTGGTCCCCCGGGACTTACAGTTCTTC; cdr3_aa: CASSLVPRDLQFF
d_call: .; v_call: TRBV7-9; clone_size: few; j_call: TRBJ2-7; cdr3_nt: TGTGCCAGCAGCCTTGACAGGATCACACTTAATACCTACGAGCAGTACTTC; cdr3_aa: CASSLDRITLNTYEQYF
d_call: .; v_call: TRBV20-1; clone_size: few; j_call: TRBJ1-5; cdr3_nt: TGCAGTGCTGGAAACAGGGTCCGCAATCAGCCCCAGCATTTT; cdr3_aa: CSAGNRVRNQPQHF
d_call: TRBD2; v_call: TRBV2; clone_size: .; j_call: TRBJ2-2; cdr3_nt: TGTGCCAGCCAACTAGCGGGCGGGACCGGGGAGCTGTTTTTT; cdr3_aa: CASQLAGGTGELFF
d_call: .; v_call: TRBV7-2; clone_size: .; j_call: TRBJ1-1; cdr3_nt: TGTGCCAGCAGCCCCGAGGACAGCCTTTCTTGGGACACTGAAGCTTTCTTT; cdr3_aa: CASSPEDSLSWDTEAFF
d_call: TRBD1; v_call: TRBV12-3/TRBV12-4; clone_size: .; j_call: TRBJ2-3; cdr3_nt: TGTGCCAGCAGATTCGCAAGGTTCCGGGACAGGGTGAGAACAGATACGCAGTATTTT; cdr3_aa: CASRFARFRDRVRTDTQYF
d_call: .; v_call: TRBV3-1; clone_size: .; j_call: TRBJ2-5; cdr3_nt: TGTGCCAGCAGCCAAGCTAACGGATCGGAGACCCAGTACTTC; cdr3_aa: CASSQANGSETQYF
d_call: .; v_call: TRBV7-9; clone_size: .; j_call: TRBJ2-5; cdr3_nt: TGTGCCAGCAGCTTAGAAGTCTATCGGGGGGCCCTCCAAGAGACCCGGTACTTC; cdr3_aa: CASSLEVYRGALQETRYF
d_call: .; v_call: TRBV28; clone_size: few; j_call: TRBJ2-7; cdr3_nt: TGTGCCAGCAGTTTAGTAGGGACTCCGTACGAGCAGTACTTC; cdr3_aa: CASSLVGTPYEQYF
d_call: TRBD1; v_call: TRBV11-2; clone_size: few; j_call: TRBJ2-7; cdr3_nt: TGTGCCAGCAGCCCCCTCCGGGACAGCTCCCACGAGCAGTACTTC; cdr3_aa: CASSPLRDSSHEQYF
d_call: .; v_call: TRBV12-3/TRBV12-4; clone_size: few; j_call: TRBJ1-5; cdr3_nt: TGTGCCAGCAGTTTTGGAACGTTTGAGAGCAATCAGCCCCAGCATTTT; cdr3_aa: CASSFGTFESNQPQHF
d_call: .; v_call: TRBV7-2; clone_size: .; j_call: TRBJ2-6; cdr3_nt: TGTGCCAGCAGCTTAGTGGCAGGCCGGACCTCTGGGGCCAACGTCCTGACTTTC; cdr3_aa: CASSLVAGRTSGANVLTF
d_call: .; v_call: TRBV7-2; clone_size: .; j_call: TRBJ1-5; cdr3_nt: TGTGCCAGCAGCTTAGGGGGACTTGGCAATCAGCCCCAGCATTTT; cdr3_aa: CASSLGGLGNQPQHF
d_call: .; v_call: TRBV6-5; clone_size: few; j_call: TRBJ2-1; cdr3_nt: TGTGCCAGCAGGCTCCTTTCTCTGGGCCTCTACAATGAGCAGTTCTTC; cdr3_aa: CASRLLSLGLYNEQFF
d_call: .; v_call: TRBV7-2; clone_size: .; j_call: TRBJ2-3; cdr3_nt: TGTGCCAGCAGCCCAAGTCCCATATCGGGGGATACGCAGTATTTT; cdr3_aa: CASSPSPISGDTQYF